The 30 T cell receptor beta chains below were found in one sample sequenced in a study of T cell repertoires in cytomegalovirus infection. TCRdb fed the reads into MiXCR, producing one record per CDR3 protein. The table has roughly 720,000 distinct CDR3 sequences, under 40% seen once; the top ten hold 2.8%. Sequencing was done on a sample of PBMCs. Every receptor here comes from a human donor in good health (CMV status not recorded). Some clones in this sample may be carry-over from other donors' samples.

The rearrangement joins TRBV27 to TRBJ1-1, with 10 bases aligning to TRBD1. The V and J ends lost 5 bases and 4 bases, in that order; junction bases with no gene match: 7. The CDR3 totals 15 residues. Germline V lookup: CDR1 MNHEY, CDR2 SMNVEV (reference sequence). The CDR3 sequence is CASSPHRTGGTEAFF. The CDR3, as DNA: TGTGCCAGCAGTCCGCACCGGACAGGGGGCACTGAAGCTTTCTTT.

The DNA for the CDR3 is TGTGCCAGCAGTGATGCCCGCGGGACAGGGGCCGGGGAGCTGTTTTTT. Translating gives CASSDARGTGAGELFF. The chain carries TRBV2 and TRBJ2-2; 10 nucleotides match TRBD1. The trim removed 3 bases at V and 6 bases at J, leaving 7 bases unmatched. Germline CDR1 reads SNHLY; CDR2 reads FYNNEI. The CDR3 has 16 residues.

This rearrangement joins TRBV7-9 to TRBJ2-7, with no clear D. This CDR3 region has 12 residues. Germline assignment: CDR1 SEHNR and CDR2 FQNEAQ (reference sequence). The V end was cut by 1 base, the J end by 6 bases, with 7 bases between. This CDR3 reads CASSLDGPEQYF. In DNA form, the CDR3 reads TGTGCCAGCAGCTTAGATGGGCCCGAGCAGTACTTC.

This clonotype has only a few counts. This sequence joins TRBV4-2 and TRBJ1-2; D not resolved. Germline assignment: CDR1 LGHNA and CDR2 YNFKEQ. Trimming left V 0 bases short and J 3 bases short, with 11 bases between. The CDR3 is 15 residues long. CDR3 residues: CASSQDPRTDYGYTF. CDR3 nucleotide sequence: TGTGCCAGCAGCCAAGATCCCAGGACTGACTATGGCTACACCTTC.

The V call is TRBV7-2, the J call TRBJ2-2; D is perhaps TRBD1 (5 bases). This CDR3 has 14 amino acids. Germline-derived CDR1 and CDR2 are SGHTA and FQGNSA. Trimming left V 1 base short and J 13 bases short, with 16 bases between. This chain's CDR3 is CASSLVANTRVLFF. In DNA, the CDR3 is TGTGCCAGCAGCTTAGTCGCAAACACCAGGGTGCTGTTTTTT.

This clonotype was detected only a few times. The V and J genes are TRBV19 and TRBJ2-1, with 7 bases aligning to TRBD2. This CDR3 is 15 amino acids long. Germline lookup yields CDR1 LNHDA and CDR2 SQIVND (reference sequence). Trimming took 6 bases from V and 6 from J; bases not matched to a gene: 11. CDR3 in DNA: TGTGCCAGTAGCGCACTCGCGGGAGATGGCAATGAGCAGTTCTTC. Its protein product is CASSALAGDGNEQFF.

This rearrangement joins TRBV12-3 or TRBV12-4 to TRBJ2-3; D is undetermined. The CDR3 runs to 12 residues. V lost 7 bases to trimming and J lost 5 bases, with 10 bases between them. Here the CDR3 reads CASTSDGDTQYF. CDR3 nucleotides: TGTGCCAGCACCTCCGACGGAGATACGCAGTATTTT.

This clonotype was seen a handful of times. The chain has TRBV19 and TRBJ1-2, with D possibly being TRBD1 (6 bases). The germline V gene encodes CDR1 LNHDA and CDR2 SQIVND (reference sequence). CDR3 length: 15 amino acids. V was cut by 6 bases and J by 0 bases, with 14 bases left in between. The CDR3 region is CASRTTGGTNYGYTF. For the CDR3, the DNA is TGTGCCAGTAGAACGACAGGCGGGACTAACTATGGCTACACCTTC.

The chain couples TRBV12-3 or TRBV12-4 to TRBJ2-1; D is undetermined. This CDR3 is built from 14 residues. V was cut by 3 bases and J by 3 bases, with 9 bases left in between. The CDR3 spells CASSLGLHYNEQFF. The CDR3 DNA reads as TGTGCCAGCAGTTTGGGCCTGCACTACAATGAGCAGTTCTTC.

In this sample, this clonotype turned up many times. The V gene is TRBV7-2, the J gene TRBJ2-1; possibly TRBD1 or TRBD2 for D (6 bases each). V shed 1 base and J shed 6 bases, with 16 bases lying between them. This CDR3 has 16 residues. Germline CDR1 and CDR2: SGHTA and FQGNSA. CDR3 nucleotides: TGTGCCAGCAGCTTAGACGGTTGGGGGGCGTCCAATGAGCAGTTCTTC. This sequence encodes CASSLDGWGASNEQFF.

This chain connects TRBV6-1 to TRBJ1-5; D is possibly TRBD1 (6 bases). Trimming took 10 bases from V and 0 from J, leaving 16 bases between them. Germline CDR1 reads MNHNS; CDR2 reads SASEGT. This CDR3 spans 15 amino acids. CDR3 sequence reads: CATHLTGYSNQPQHF. CDR3 nucleotide sequence: TGTGCCACACACTTGACAGGTTATAGCAATCAGCCCCAGCATTTT.

V usage is TRBV5-1 and J usage is TRBJ2-5; 12 positions agree with TRBD2. Germline V CDR1 and CDR2: SGHRS, YFSETQ. The CDR3 is made up of 17 amino acids. The V and J ends lost 4 bases and 5 bases, in that order; junction bases with no gene match: 12. CDR3 sequence reads: CASSPRRPLAGGETQYF. Written as DNA, the CDR3 is TGCGCCAGCAGCCCCCGCCGGCCCCTAGCGGGAGGGGAGACCCAGTACTTC.

In its sample, this clonotype was seen a few times. The chain recombines TRBV20-1 with TRBJ1-1; a possible D gene is TRBD1 (6 bases). V was shortened by 5 bases and J by 1 base, with 11 bases between the two germline ends. The CDR3 is 13 amino acids. Germline loops: CDR1 DFQATT, CDR2 SNEGSKA (reference sequence). CDR3 loop: CSAEQGSNTEAFF. DNA of the CDR3: TGCAGTGCTGAACAGGGATCGAACACTGAAGCTTTCTTT.

This clonotype came up many times. The CDR3 DNA follows: TGTGCCAGCAGCTTATTGCGTTACGAGCAGTACTTC. Its translation is CASSLLRYEQYF. This chain links TRBV7-2 with TRBJ2-7; D gene unclear. Germline CDR1 is SGHTA and CDR2 is FQGNSA. This CDR3 has 12 residues. The V gene lost 2 bases and the J gene lost 4 bases, with 6 bases spanning the gap.

In regard to this clonotype: Lacking the conserved final phenylalanine or tryptophan, this CDR3 likely reflects a read error. The DNA is omitted, as the CDR3 cannot be located on it reliably, and the CDR3 follows TCRdb's listing. The chain has TRBV7-3 and TRBJ2-1; the DNA was not used to check the table's D call, TRBD1. Germline CDR1 reads SGHTA; CDR2 reads FQGTGA. Counting both end residues, the CDR3 totals 15 amino acids. This CDR3 reads CASSLRGGSYNEKFC.

As for this clonotype: Germline is not matched at one junction end, which may reflect a read error. This sequence joins TRBV25-1 and TRBJ1-5; D call uncertain. The CDR3 is 15 residues long. Germline assignment: CDR1 MGHDK and CDR2 SYGVNS. Here the CDR3 reads CASSELGGLGQPQHF. The CDR3 DNA follows: TGTGCCAGTAGTGAATTAGGAGGGTTGGGCCAGCCCCAGCATTTT. The full variable domain, with the rest looked up from reference TRBV25-1 and TRBJ1-5, is EADIYQTPRYLVIGTGKKITLECSQTMGHDKMYWYQQDPGMELHLIHYSYGVNSTEKGDLSSESTVSRIRTEHFPLTLESARPSHTSQYLCASSELGGLGQPQHFGDGTRLSIL.

This clonotype has only a few counts. In DNA, the CDR3 is TGCAGTGCTACCTATCGGGGAGGGACAGTGGTCACAGATACGCAGTATTTT. Residues: CSATYRGGTVVTDTQYF. The chain combines TRBV20-1 with TRBJ2-3, with D perhaps TRBD1 or TRBD2 (7 bases each). This CDR3 has 17 amino acids. The V gene's germline CDR1 is DFQATT and CDR2 SNEGSKA (reference sequence). The V end was cut by 4 bases, the J end by 2 bases, with 22 bases between.

The genes are TRBV12-3 or TRBV12-4 and TRBJ2-7, with D perhaps TRBD1 or TRBD2 (5 bases each). The V end lost 6 bases, the J end lost 0 bases, and 18 bases lay between the germline ends. CDR3 length: 16 amino acids. Written as DNA, the CDR3 is TGTGCCAGCAGCCGGCGATCAAGAGGGGCCTCCTACGAGCAGTACTTC. This sequence encodes CASSRRSRGASYEQYF.

On this clonotype: Since a much larger clone is just one base distant, this may be a read error. The chain is built from TRBV7-2 and TRBJ2-1; 8 nucleotides agree with TRBD2. Per germline, CDR1 SGHTA and CDR2 FQGNSA. This CDR3 is 16 amino acids long. The CDR3 coding sequence is TGTGCCAGCAGCTTTGGAAGCGGGAGCTCCTACAAAGAGCAGTTCTTC. It encodes CASSFGSGSSYKEQFF.

The V and J genes are TRBV28 and TRBJ2-2; TRBD2 might be the D (5 bases). This CDR3 spans 14 amino acids. Germline V gene data show CDR1 as MDHEN and CDR2 as SYDVKM. V lost 5 bases to trimming and J lost 1 base, with 8 bases between them. In DNA form, the CDR3 reads TGTGCCAGCAGTCCGGACTGGAACACCGGGGAGCTGTTTTTT. Protein: CASSPDWNTGELFF. Combining the CDR3 with reference TRBV28 and TRBJ2-2 gives the whole variable domain DVKVTQSSRYLVKRTGEKVFLECVQDMDHENMFWYRQDPGLGLRLIYFSYDVKMKEKGDIPEGYSVSREKKERFSLILESASTNQTSMYLCASSPDWNTGELFFGEGSRLTVL.

The V and J genes are TRBV6-1 and TRBJ1-6; D is undetermined. V lost 3 bases and J 7 bases, leaving 7 bases between the germline ends. The CDR3 totals 13 residues. Germline values: CDR1 MNHNS, CDR2 SASEGT. The CDR3 loop is CASSDLENSPLHF. The CDR3 region has the DNA TGTGCCAGCAGTGACCTGGAAAATTCACCCCTCCACTTT.

This clonotype was seen more than once but under ten times. The chain is built from TRBV7-4 and TRBJ2-3; tentative D call: TRBD1 (5 bases). Trimming cost V 5 bases and J 4 bases, with 10 bases left between them. The CDR3 is 13 residues long. Germline V lookup: CDR1 SGHVT, CDR2 SQSDAQ. The chain's CDR3 is CASSETRADTQYF. CDR3 sequence (DNA): TGTGCCAGCAGCGAGACCAGGGCAGATACGCAGTATTTT.

This clonotype has just a few counts. The chain is built from TRBV24-1 and TRBJ2-1; a weak D match, TRBD2 (5 bases). Germline-derived CDR1 and CDR2 are KGHDR and SFDVKD. The CDR3 sequence is 13 residues long. Trimming cost V 6 bases and J 3 bases, with 8 bases left between them. This chain's CDR3 is CATSTTSYNEQFF. The CDR3 DNA reads TGTGCCACCAGTACTACTAGCTACAATGAGCAGTTCTTC.

In this sample, this clonotype turned up a few times. The V and J genes are TRBV20-1 and TRBJ2-7; D gene unclear. The CDR3 totals 13 residues. CDR1 and CDR2 (germline): DFQATT, SNEGSKA (reference sequence). V dropped 5 bases and J dropped 4 bases, with 15 bases sitting between them. The CDR3 region is CSAGSEKQYEQYF. The CDR3 DNA sequence: TGCAGTGCTGGAAGCGAGAAACAATACGAGCAGTACTTC.

Note on this clonotype: This clone may be a read error of a much larger clone one base away. This chain connects TRBV7-2 to TRBJ2-3; TRBD2 matches 14 bases. Germline V gene lookup returns CDR1 SGHTA and CDR2 FQGNSA. CDR3 length equals 17 residues. V dropped 7 bases and J dropped 4; count of bases not matched to a gene: 10. CDR3 loop: CASIAPGLAGGSDTQYF. In DNA form, the CDR3 reads TGTGCCAGCATCGCGCCCGGACTAGCGGGAGGTTCAGATACGCAGTATTTT.

This clonotype was seen ten or more times. The genes are TRBV7-6 and TRBJ1-1, with D possibly TRBD1 on 6 matching bases. Per the germline V gene, CDR1 is SGHVS and CDR2 is FNYEAQ. CDR3 length: 18 residues. V lost 1 base and J 1 base, leaving 19 bases between the germline ends. This CDR3 reads CASSLVRFGGSRNTEAFF. The CDR3 DNA reads TGTGCCAGCAGCTTAGTTCGATTCGGGGGCTCTCGGAACACTGAAGCTTTCTTT. Complete variable domain (other parts from reference TRBV7-6 and TRBJ1-1): GAGVSQSPRYKVTKRGQDVALRCDPISGHVSLYWYRQALGQGPEFLTYFNYEAQQDKSGLPNDRFSAERPEGSISTLTIQRTEQRDSAMYRCASSLVRFGGSRNTEAFFGQGTRLTVV.

As for this clonotype: This may arise from a read error, as a much more abundant clone is one base away. The genes are TRBV7-8 and TRBJ2-1, with D possibly being TRBD1 (6 bases). V was pared by 5 bases and J by 4 bases, with 18 bases between. Germline CDR1 is SGHVS and CDR2 is FQNEAQ. The CDR3 extends over 16 amino acids. The CDR3 DNA follows: TGTGCCAGCAGCACCAAAGTGGGACATATGTACAATGAGCAGTTCTTC. Translation: CASSTKVGHMYNEQFF. The full variable domain, rest sourced from reference TRBV7-8 and TRBJ2-1, is GAGVSQSPRYKVAKRGQDVALRCDPISGHVSLFWYQQALGQGPEFLTYFQNEAQLDKSGLPSDRFFAERPEGSVSTLKIQRTQQEDSAVYLCASSTKVGHMYNEQFFGPGTRLTVL.

The chain couples TRBV7-8 to TRBJ2-7; possible D gene TRBD1, 6 bases. Germline loops: CDR1 SGHVS, CDR2 FQNEAQ. Trimming pared 0 bases from V and 2 bases from J, leaving 11 bases between. The CDR3 has 15 residues. The CDR3 reads CASSLAGQRTYEQYF. CDR3 coding DNA: TGTGCCAGCAGCTTAGCCGGACAGAGGACCTACGAGCAGTACTTC.

The table lists this clonotype with a few counts. V gene TRBV7-9 combines with J gene TRBJ2-2; D ambiguous. Germline loops: CDR1 SEHNR, CDR2 FQNEAQ (reference sequence). This CDR3 spans 12 amino acids. V lost 0 bases and J lost 6, with 2 bases in between. The CDR3 reads CASSLAAGELFF. The CDR3 DNA sequence: TGTGCCAGCAGCTTAGCTGCCGGGGAGCTGTTTTTT. The complete variable domain, with remaining parts taken from reference TRBV7-9 and TRBJ2-2, reads DTGVSQNPRHKITKRGQNVTFRCDPISEHNRLYWYRQTLGQGPEFLTYFQNEAQLEKSRLLSDRFSAERPKGSFSTLEIQRTEQGDSAMYLCASSLAAGELFFGEGSRLTVL.

On this clonotype: One base away lies a much larger clone, so this may be a sequencing read error. This chain connects TRBV28 to TRBJ1-1, with D perhaps matching TRBD1 (6 bases). There are 12 residues in the CDR3. The V gene's germline CDR1 is MDHEN and CDR2 SYDVKM. The CDR3 nucleotides read TGTGCCAGCAGTTTGCAGGGGCTTGAAGCTTTATTT. This translates into CASSLQGLEALF.